Following are 31 T cell receptor beta chains from one sample sequenced in a study of cytotoxic CD8 clonotypes in ibrutinib-treated CLL. Assay: immunoSEQ multiplex PCR; the TCRdb copy retains only in-frame clones and omits some. The table has around 70,000 clones, approximately 90% seen once; the top ten hold approximately 3.1%. The source material was PBMCs, sampled after 12 months of ibrutinib treatment. Receptors were obtained from a human donor with chronic lymphocytic leukemia.

The chain carries TRBV14 and TRBJ2-3, with D possibly being TRBD1 or TRBD2 (5 bases each). V was shortened by 2 bases and J by 2 bases, with 14 bases between the two germline ends. Germline CDR1 and CDR2: SGHDN and FVKESK. The CDR3 extends over 16 amino acids. In DNA, the CDR3 is TGTGCCAGCAGCCAATTAACCGGGACCCCCACAGATACGCAGTATTTT. Amino acids: CASSQLTGTPTDTQYF.

The chain has TRBV19 and TRBJ2-7; 7 nucleotides agree with TRBD1. Germline V gene data show CDR1 as LNHDA and CDR2 as SQIVND (reference sequence). There are 14 residues in the CDR3. V dropped 6 bases and J dropped 2; count of bases not matched to a gene: 7. The CDR3 here is CASRGMGQTYEQYF. CDR3 DNA sequence: TGTGCCAGTAGAGGGATGGGACAGACCTACGAGCAGTACTTC.

This rearrangement joins TRBV4-3 to TRBJ1-1; D uncertain. V was cut by 0 bases and J by 6 bases, with 11 bases left in between. Germline V gene lookup returns CDR1 LGHNA and CDR2 YSLEER. The CDR3 is 14 amino acids. CDR3 loop: CASSQESRVSEAFF. The CDR3 nucleotides are TGCGCCAGCAGCCAAGAGAGTCGGGTTTCTGAAGCTTTCTTT.

A word on this clone: This same CDR3 is encoded by further DNA sequences in the sample. The V and J genes are TRBV6-5 and TRBJ1-1; D gene unclear. Germline V CDR1 and CDR2: MNHEY, SVGAGI. The ends were cut back, 2 bases at V and 0 bases at J, with 13 bases in the middle. The CDR3 extends over 16 amino acids. The CDR3 spells CASSYTFGRMNTEAFF. CDR3 in DNA: TGTGCCAGCAGTTACACGTTTGGGCGGATGAACACTGAAGCTTTCTTT.

A single count supports this clone. The V gene is TRBV19, the J gene TRBJ2-3, with D tentatively TRBD2 (6 bases). This CDR3 comprises 16 residues. Per the germline V gene, CDR1 is LNHDA and CDR2 is SQIVND (reference sequence). Between the trimmed V and J ends, which lost 3 bases and 1 base, there was a span of 14 bases. The CDR3 bases are TGTGCCAGTAGTATCGGGGGAAGGAAGGGCACAGATACGCAGTATTTT. Translated, it gives CASSIGGRKGTDTQYF.

The chain has TRBV5-4 and TRBJ2-1; TRBD2 matches at 7 bases. J was trimmed by 0 bases and V by 0 bases; bases with no gene match: 0. This CDR3 is 15 amino acids long. Germline CDR1 is SGHNT and CDR2 is YYREEE (reference sequence). The CDR3: CASSLERGSYNEQFF. DNA for the CDR3: TGTGCCAGCAGCTTGGAGCGGGGCTCCTACAATGAGCAGTTCTTC.

This chain joins TRBV5-1 and TRBJ2-4, with D unclear. Trimming cost V 0 bases and J 0 bases, with 4 bases left between them. Looked up from germline, CDR1 is SGHRS and CDR2 is YFSETQ. The CDR3 has 14 residues. This CDR3 is CASSLGLAKNIQYF. The CDR3 region has the DNA TGCGCCAGCAGCTTGGGGCTAGCCAAAAACATTCAGTACTTC.

This clone appeared a single time. The rearrangement uses TRBV7-8 and TRBJ2-7, with D possibly being TRBD1 or TRBD2 (5 bases each). The V and J ends lost 5 bases and 2 bases respectively, with 16 bases between them. This CDR3 has 15 residues. CDR1 and CDR2 (germline): SGHVS, FQNEAQ. The CDR3 is CASSLLRDATYEQYF. DNA of the CDR3: TGTGCCAGCAGCCTCCTTCGGGACGCAACCTACGAGCAGTACTTC. Complete variable domain (other parts from reference TRBV7-8 and TRBJ2-7): GAGVSQSPRYKVAKRGQDVALRCDPISGHVSLFWYQQALGQGPEFLTYFQNEAQLDKSGLPSDRFFAERPEGSVSTLKIQRTQQEDSAVYLCASSLLRDATYEQYFGPGTRLTVT.

The rearrangement links TRBV6-6 to TRBJ1-1, with 8 bases matching TRBD1. CDR1 and CDR2 from the germline V gene are MNHNY and SVGAGI (reference sequence). This CDR3 is built from 16 residues. The junction had 11 bases not matched to a gene; V was cut back by 6 bases and J by 2 bases. The CDR3 spells CASRDTGGAGNTEAFF. CDR3 sequence (DNA): TGTGCCAGCAGAGATACAGGGGGAGCAGGAAACACTGAAGCTTTCTTT.

Only one count was recorded for this clone. The rearrangement joins TRBV6-1 to TRBJ2-5; TRBD2 matches at 13 bases. V trimming: 5 bases; J trimming: 2 bases; junction bases outside the gene matches: 11. Germline V lookup: CDR1 MNHNS, CDR2 SASEGT. This CDR3 spans 18 amino acids. CDR3 amino acids: CASSQELAGGPRQETQYF. The CDR3 region has the DNA TGTGCCAGCAGTCAAGAACTAGCGGGAGGGCCACGTCAAGAGACCCAGTACTTC.

The CDR3 spells CASSPVITGGTEAFF. The CDR3 region has the DNA TGTGCCAGCAGCCCCGTGATTACGGGAGGGACTGAAGCTTTCTTT. This chain uses TRBV7-9 with TRBJ1-1; D gene ambiguous. The germline gives CDR1 SEHNR, CDR2 FQNEAQ (reference sequence). The V gene lost 5 bases and the J gene lost 5 bases, with 18 bases spanning the gap. The CDR3 length is 15 residues.

The chain is built from TRBV7-9 and TRBJ2-1, with D unresolved. The germline CDR1 and CDR2 sequences are SEHNR and FQNEAQ (reference sequence). The CDR3 is 11 amino acids. V lost 8 bases, J lost 6 bases, and 8 bases lay in between. CDR3 sequence: CASELGNEQFF. CDR3 bases: TGTGCCAGCGAACTCGGCAATGAGCAGTTCTTC.

In its sample, this clone was seen once. V and J are TRBV6-4 and TRBJ2-2; 11 bases match TRBD2. The CDR3 runs 15 residues. Trimming at V came to 6 bases and at J to 4 bases, leaving 4 bases not matched to a gene. CDR1 is MRHNA, CDR2 SNTAGT, per germline. DNA for the CDR3: TGTGCCAGCAGCAGACTAGCGGGGTCCACCGGGGAGCTGTTTTTT. Its translation: CASSRLAGSTGELFF.

The genes are TRBV15 and TRBJ2-1; D perhaps matches TRBD1 (5 bases). The V gene lost 4 bases and the J gene lost 8 bases, with 18 bases spanning the gap. There are 15 residues in the CDR3. Germline assignment: CDR1 LNHNV and CDR2 YYDKDF (reference sequence). The CDR3 bases are TGTGCCACCAGCAAAGTCAGGGATTTTGTAGATGAGCAGTTCTTC. Residues: CATSKVRDFVDEQFF.

DNA for the CDR3: TGTGCCAGCAGCTTGGGGGCTACCGGGGAGCTGTTTTTT. Amino acids: CASSLGATGELFF. The J gene is TRBJ2-2, the V gene TRBV13; weak D call: TRBD1 (6 bases). Trimming shortened V by 3 bases and J by 5 bases, and 7 bases separated the two germline ends. The CDR3 is made up of 13 amino acids. Germline CDR1 reads PRHDT; CDR2 reads FYEKMQ (reference sequence).

The chain uses TRBV2 and TRBJ2-5, with 9 nucleotides matching TRBD1. Unmatched junction bases numbered 3, after V lost 3 bases and J lost 4 bases. The germline V gene encodes CDR1 SNHLY and CDR2 FYNNEI. The CDR3 consists of 14 residues. CDR3 in amino acids: CASSDRQGGETQYF. CDR3 nucleotide sequence: TGTGCCAGCAGTGATAGACAGGGGGGAGAGACCCAGTACTTC.

The J gene is TRBJ2-7, the V gene TRBV11-3, with a weak D call TRBD2 (5 bases). CDR3 length equals 12 residues. With 8 bases removed from V and 8 bases from J, the gap between germline ends came to 16 bases. Germline-derived CDR1 and CDR2 are SGHNT and YENEEA. The CDR3 DNA sequence: TGTGCCAGCGGAGGTTCGATCTATCAGCAGTACTTC. Translation: CASGGSIYQQYF.

This chain connects TRBV27 to TRBJ2-1; D possibly corresponds to TRBD1 (6 bases). Germline values: CDR1 MNHEY, CDR2 SMNVEV (reference sequence). Trimming left V 3 bases short and J 6 bases short, with 12 bases between. The CDR3 has 14 amino acids. CDR3 nucleotide sequence: TGTGCCAGCAGTTTGGAGACAGGTCCCAATGAGCAGTTCTTC. Residues: CASSLETGPNEQFF.

This rearrangement joins TRBV6-1 to TRBJ2-7, with D tentatively TRBD1 (6 bases). Trimming took 5 bases from V and 2 from J, leaving 10 bases between them. The germline gives CDR1 MNHNS, CDR2 SASEGT. The CDR3 has 13 residues. The CDR3 reads CASSPGHAYEQYF. Here the CDR3 DNA reads TGTGCCAGCAGTCCGGGACACGCCTACGAGCAGTACTTC.

The table lists this clone with a count of one. V gene TRBV5-4 combines with J gene TRBJ2-3; the match to TRBD2 covers 10 bases. V dropped 3 bases and J dropped 5; count of bases not matched to a gene: 9. Germline V CDR1 and CDR2: SGHNT, YYREEE (reference sequence). The CDR3 is 16 amino acids. Written as DNA, the CDR3 is TGTGCCAGCAGCTCCCCGATTATAGCGGGAGGAGATACGCAGTATTTT. Translated: CASSSPIIAGGDTQYF.

In its sample, this clone was seen a few times. The CDR3 nucleotides read TGTGCCAGCAGTGAAAAAGGGGCGCTGGGCTACACCTTC. Residues: CASSEKGALGYTF. The V call is TRBV2, the J call TRBJ1-2, with D possibly matching TRBD1 (5 bases). Looked up from germline, CDR1 is SNHLY and CDR2 is FYNNEI. V dropped 2 bases and J dropped 8 bases, with 12 bases sitting between them. The CDR3 runs to 13 residues.

This clone has only a few counts. The chain uses TRBV11-2 and TRBJ2-3; D unclear. The CDR3 totals 12 residues. Trimming left V 2 bases short and J 5 bases short, with 5 bases between. Germline V gene lookup returns CDR1 SGHAT and CDR2 FQNNGV. DNA for the CDR3: TGTGCCAGCAGCTTAATGGGAGATACGCAGTATTTT. Amino acid sequence: CASSLMGDTQYF.

The chain combines TRBV9 with TRBJ1-3; weak D call: TRBD1 (5 bases). Germline CDR1 SGDLS, CDR2 YYNGEE. V lost 3 bases and J 2 bases, leaving 12 bases between the germline ends. CDR3 size: 15 residues. CDR3 protein: CASSGAGGAGNTIYF. The CDR3, as DNA: TGTGCCAGCAGCGGGGCTGGGGGAGCTGGAAACACCATATATTTT.

This chain connects TRBV14 to TRBJ1-2; D not resolved. Per the germline V gene, CDR1 is SGHDN and CDR2 is FVKESK. V lost 0 bases and J lost 2, with 7 bases in between. The CDR3 has 14 residues. The CDR3 sequence is CASSQDLYNYGYTF. As DNA, the CDR3 is TGTGCCAGCAGCCAAGATCTTTACAACTATGGCTACACCTTC.

This clone was seen a handful of times. The V call is TRBV7-3, the J call TRBJ2-2; 14 bases map to TRBD2. Germline CDR1 is SGHTA and CDR2 is FQGTGA. With V trimmed by 5 bases and J by 6 bases, 5 bases remained unmatched. CDR3 length equals 16 residues. CDR3 residues: CASSLGTSGRPGELFF. DNA for the CDR3: TGTGCCAGCAGCCTGGGGACTAGCGGGAGACCCGGGGAGCTGTTTTTT.

The chain uses TRBV28 and TRBJ1-2, with unresolved D. CDR3 length: 15 residues. The ends were cut back, 8 bases at V and 4 bases at J, with 20 bases in the middle. Germline CDR1 and CDR2: MDHEN and SYDVKM. Here the CDR3 DNA reads TGTGCCAGCTACTCAACAGAGGGCGAGGGCTATGGCTACACCTTC. Its protein product is CASYSTEGEGYGYTF.

The chain has TRBV30 and TRBJ2-7, with 9 bases lining up with TRBD2. Germline V gene data show CDR1 as GTSNPN and CDR2 as SVGIG (reference sequence). With V trimmed by 0 bases and J by 3 bases, 6 bases remained unmatched. This CDR3 spans 15 amino acids. The chain's CDR3 is CAWSVWAGGRYEQYF. The CDR3 DNA reads TGTGCCTGGAGTGTATGGGCGGGAGGGCGCTACGAGCAGTACTTC.

V usage is TRBV6-6 and J usage is TRBJ2-2; the D gene could be TRBD1 or TRBD2 (7 bases each). This CDR3 region has 15 residues. Trimming left V 7 bases short and J 5 bases short, with 17 bases between. Germline V gene lookup returns CDR1 MNHNY and CDR2 SVGAGI (reference sequence). CDR3 DNA sequence: TGTGCCAGCATCGTTGGCAGGGGGGGAACCGGGGAGCTGTTTTTT. Protein: CASIVGRGGTGELFF.

This clone was seen once. This rearrangement joins TRBV4-2 to TRBJ2-3, with 7 bases lining up with TRBD2. Germline trimming cut 1 base from V and 5 bases from J; bases unmatched to any gene: 12. Germline V gene data show CDR1 as LGHNA and CDR2 as YNFKEQ. The CDR3 spans 17 residues. This CDR3 reads CASSQGEGGSLRDTQYF. The CDR3 DNA follows: TGTGCCAGCAGCCAAGGGGAGGGCGGGAGTTTAAGAGATACGCAGTATTTT.

CDR3 loop: CASSEGGHTDTQYF. For the CDR3, the DNA is TGTGCCAGCAGCGAAGGCGGGCACACAGATACGCAGTATTTT. This chain uses TRBV9 with TRBJ2-3, with a weak D call TRBD2 (5 bases). Trimming took off 3 bases at V and 2 bases at J, with 10 bases between the two ends. CDR3 size: 14 residues. Germline V lookup: CDR1 SGDLS, CDR2 YYNGEE.

The CDR3 spells CASSQRPGLAEYEQYF. Here the CDR3 DNA reads TGCGCCAGCAGCCAACGACCAGGACTAGCGGAATACGAGCAGTACTTC. V usage is TRBV4-1 and J usage is TRBJ2-7; TRBD2 agrees at 10 bases. This CDR3 is 16 amino acids long. The germline CDR1 and CDR2 sequences are MGHRA and YSYEKL. V lost 2 bases, J lost 4 bases, and 8 bases stayed unmatched.